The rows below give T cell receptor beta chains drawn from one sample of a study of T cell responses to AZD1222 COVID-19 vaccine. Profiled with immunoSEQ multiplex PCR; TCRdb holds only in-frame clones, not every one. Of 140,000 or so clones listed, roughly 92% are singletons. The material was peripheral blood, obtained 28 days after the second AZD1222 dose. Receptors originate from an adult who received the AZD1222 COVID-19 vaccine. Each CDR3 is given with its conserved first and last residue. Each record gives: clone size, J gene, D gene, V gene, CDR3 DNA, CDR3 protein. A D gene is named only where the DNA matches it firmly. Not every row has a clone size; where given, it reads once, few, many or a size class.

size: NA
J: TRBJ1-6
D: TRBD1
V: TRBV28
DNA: TGTGCCAGCAGTCCCCGGACAGGGCGGAATTCACCCCTCCACTTT
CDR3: CASSPRTGRNSPLHF

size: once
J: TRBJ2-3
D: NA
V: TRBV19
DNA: TGTGCCAGTAGTATAGATCCGGGAAGGGGCGATACGCAGTATTTT
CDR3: CASSIDPGRGDTQYF

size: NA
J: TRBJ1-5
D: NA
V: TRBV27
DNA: TGTGCCAGCAGGCCTAACGGGGACGGGGTAAGGGTGCCCCAGCATTTT
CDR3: CASRPNGDGVRVPQHF

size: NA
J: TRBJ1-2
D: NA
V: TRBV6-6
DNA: TGTGCCAGCAGTTCGGGCCGGCCCTATGGCTACACCTTC
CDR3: CASSSGRPYGYTF

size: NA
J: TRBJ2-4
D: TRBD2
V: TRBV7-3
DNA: TGTGCCAGCAGCAGAACTAGCGGGAGTAGGAACATTCAGTACTTC
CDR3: CASSRTSGSRNIQYF

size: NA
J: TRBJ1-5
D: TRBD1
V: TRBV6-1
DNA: TGTGCCAGCAGTGGAGGGACAGGCGGTTATAGCAATCAGCCCCAGCATTTT
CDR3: CASSGGTGGYSNQPQHF

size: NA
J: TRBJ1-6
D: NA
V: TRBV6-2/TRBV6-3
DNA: TGTGCCAGCAGTTACGTGGCAGGCGGAGCCCATAATTCACCCCTCCACTTT
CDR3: CASSYVAGGAHNSPLHF

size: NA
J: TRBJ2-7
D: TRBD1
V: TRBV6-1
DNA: TGTGCCAGCAGTGTTACAGGGGGCAAAGCCTACGAGCAGTACTTC
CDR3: CASSVTGGKAYEQYF

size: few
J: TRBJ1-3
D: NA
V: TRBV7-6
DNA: TGTGCCAGCACCATTAGAGATGGGCTTGGAGTTGGAAACACCATATATTTT
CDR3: CASTIRDGLGVGNTIYF

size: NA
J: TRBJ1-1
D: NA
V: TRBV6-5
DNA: TGTGCCAGCAGGAGGATATATGCCAACACTGAAGCTTTCTTT
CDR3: CASRRIYANTEAFF

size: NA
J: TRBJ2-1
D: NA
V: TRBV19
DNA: TGTGCCAGTAGTATAGGTGCGGCCCCCTACAATGAGCAGTTCTTC
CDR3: CASSIGAAPYNEQFF

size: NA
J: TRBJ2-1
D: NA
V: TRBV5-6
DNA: TGTGCCAGCAGCTCTGAGCAGTTCTTC
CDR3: CASSSEQFF

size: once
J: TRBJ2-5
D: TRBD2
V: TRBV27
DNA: TGTGCCAGCAGTATGACTAGCGGGAGGCGGATTGAGACCCAGTACTTC
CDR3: CASSMTSGRRIETQYF

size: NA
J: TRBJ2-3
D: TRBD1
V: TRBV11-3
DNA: TGTGCCAGCAGCACGGGACAGGGGGCAGATACGCAGTATTTT
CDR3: CASSTGQGADTQYF

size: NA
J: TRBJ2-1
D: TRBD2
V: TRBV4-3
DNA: TGCGCCAGCAGCCAGACCCCTGTGCTAGCGGGAGATACCTCCTACAATGAGCAGTTCTTC
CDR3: CASSQTPVLAGDTSYNEQFF

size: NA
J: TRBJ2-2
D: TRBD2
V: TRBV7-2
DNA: TGTGCCAGCAGCTCAAAAGCGGGGGGCTTGACCGGGGAGCTGTTTTTT
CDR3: CASSSKAGGLTGELFF

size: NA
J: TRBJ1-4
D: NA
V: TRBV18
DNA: TGTGCCAGCTCAGTAGACACCGATGGGGAAAAACTGTTTTTT
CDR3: CASSVDTDGEKLFF

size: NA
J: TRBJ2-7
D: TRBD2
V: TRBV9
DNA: TGTGCCAGCAGCGGGGGCGGGAGCCATCACGAGCAGTACTTC
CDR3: CASSGGGSHHEQYF

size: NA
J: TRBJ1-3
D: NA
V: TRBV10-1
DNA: TGCGCCAGCAAAATAGGTCGTCCTGGAAACACCATATATTTT
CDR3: CASKIGRPGNTIYF

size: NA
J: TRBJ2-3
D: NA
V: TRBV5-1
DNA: TGCGCCAGCAGCTTCGGTAGCTGGGTCAGGACAACAGATACGCAGTATTTT
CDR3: CASSFGSWVRTTDTQYF

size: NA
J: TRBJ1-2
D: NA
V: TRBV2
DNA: TGTGCCAGCAGGACCGGGCCAACTTATGGCTACACCTTC
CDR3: CASRTGPTYGYTF